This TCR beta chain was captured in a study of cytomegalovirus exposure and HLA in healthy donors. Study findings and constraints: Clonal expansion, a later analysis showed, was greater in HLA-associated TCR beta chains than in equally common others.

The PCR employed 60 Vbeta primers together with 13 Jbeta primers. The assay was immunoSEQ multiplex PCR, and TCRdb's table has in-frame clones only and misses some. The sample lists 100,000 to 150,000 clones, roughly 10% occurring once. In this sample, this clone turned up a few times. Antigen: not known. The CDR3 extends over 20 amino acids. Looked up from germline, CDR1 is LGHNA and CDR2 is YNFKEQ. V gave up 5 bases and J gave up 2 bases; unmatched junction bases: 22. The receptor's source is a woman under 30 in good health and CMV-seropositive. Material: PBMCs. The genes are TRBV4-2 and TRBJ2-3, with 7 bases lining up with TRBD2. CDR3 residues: CASSSRAVASGGGDTDTQYF. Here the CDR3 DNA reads TGTGCCAGCAGCTCCCGGGCGGTCGCTAGCGGTGGGGGGGACACAGATACGCAGTATTTT.